Each of the 28 T cell receptor beta chains below was sequenced from the same sample in a study of blood T cell repertoires in COVID-19. Sequencing used immunoSEQ multiplex PCR; TCRdb keeps in-frame clones, though not all of them. Among around 86,000 clones listed, around 87% were seen once. Sequenced material: peripheral blood. These receptors were collected from a human donor with acute or convalescent COVID-19. The donor label of this sample is uncertain.

The CDR3, as DNA: TGTGCCAGCAGTTTGCCAGGGGGCGCAGATGGCTACACCTTC. It yields the protein CASSLPGGADGYTF. This chain joins TRBV28 and TRBJ1-2; TRBD1 matches at 8 bases. Germline CDR1 MDHEN, CDR2 SYDVKM. The CDR3 runs to 14 residues. V was pared by 3 bases and J by 6 bases, with 6 bases of the junction left unmatched.

This clone was found once. The chain joins TRBV9 to TRBJ1-1; 7 bases line up with TRBD1. Germline V gives CDR1 SGDLS, CDR2 YYNGEE. After removal of 3 bases from V and 2 bases from J, the junction contained 4 bases not matched to a gene. The CDR3 length is 14 residues. CDR3 coding DNA: TGTGCCAGCAGCGAGACAGGGTTAAACACTGAAGCTTTCTTT. It specifies CASSETGLNTEAFF.

The chain links TRBV13 to TRBJ2-2, with a weak D call TRBD1 (6 bases). The CDR3 length is 14 residues. Germline lookup yields CDR1 PRHDT and CDR2 FYEKMQ (reference sequence). V lost 7 bases and J lost 3, with 12 bases in between. The CDR3 DNA follows: TGTGCCAGCACGTACAGGGACCACACCGGGGAGCTGTTTTTT. It yields the protein CASTYRDHTGELFF.

The chain joins TRBV5-6 to TRBJ2-3, with 7 bases fitting TRBD2. This CDR3 is 17 amino acids long. J was trimmed by 0 bases and V by 1 base; bases with no gene match: 8. From germline, CDR1 is SGHDT and CDR2 YYEEEE. CDR3 region: CASSLWRGGPSTDTQYF. The CDR3 nucleotides are TGTGCCAGCAGCTTGTGGCGCGGGGGACCTAGCACAGATACGCAGTATTTT. Together with reference TRBV5-6 and TRBJ2-3, the CDR3 gives the full variable domain: DAGVTQSPTHLIKTRGQQVTLRCSPKSGHDTVSWYQQALGQGPQFIFQYYEEEERQRGNFPDRFSGHQFPNYSSELNVNALLLGDSALYLCASSLWRGGPSTDTQYFGPGTRLTVL.

In DNA, the CDR3 is TGTGCCACCAGTGACCCAGGGCGGGGTCTTGGCACAGATACGCAGTATTTT. This codes for CATSDPGRGLGTDTQYF. This chain links TRBV24-1 with TRBJ2-3, with D perhaps matching TRBD2 (6 bases). V was cut by 4 bases and J by 1 base, with 17 bases left in between. CDR1 is KGHDR, CDR2 SFDVKD, per germline. The length of the CDR3 is 17 residues.

The V and J genes are TRBV7-3 and TRBJ1-1; no clear D. Looked up from germline, CDR1 is SGHTA and CDR2 is FQGTGA. The CDR3 consists of 14 residues. Trimming cost V 5 bases and J 0 bases, with 10 bases left between them. CDR3 loop: CASSPSGMNTEAFF. In DNA, the CDR3 is TGTGCCAGCAGCCCCTCGGGAATGAACACTGAAGCTTTCTTT.

The V gene is TRBV28, the J gene TRBJ1-6; no reliable D call. The V end lost 3 bases, the J end lost 10 bases, and 7 bases lay between the germline ends. The CDR3 is 12 residues long. The germline V gene has CDR1 MDHEN and CDR2 SYDVKM. The DNA for the CDR3 is TGTGCCAGCAGTTTCCTAAAATCACCCCTCCACTTT. Its translation is CASSFLKSPLHF.

The rearrangement links TRBV12-3 or TRBV12-4 to TRBJ2-7, with D tentatively TRBD1 (5 bases). V lost 5 bases and J lost 1, with 9 bases in between. The CDR3 length is 13 residues. Here the CDR3 reads CASSGAPSYEQYF. The CDR3 coding sequence is TGTGCCAGCAGTGGGGCGCCGTCCTACGAGCAGTACTTC.

The chain joins TRBV10-3 to TRBJ2-3; no clear D. This CDR3 spans 11 amino acids. V gave up 3 bases and J gave up 6 bases, with 4 bases separating them. The germline V gene has CDR1 ENHRY and CDR2 SYGVKD. DNA of the CDR3: TGTGCCATCAGTGATCTTGATACGCAGTATTTT. This codes for CAISDLDTQYF.

This clone was counted once. This rearrangement joins TRBV3-1 (or the pseudogene TRBV3-2) to TRBJ2-2; 10 bases match TRBD2. Trimming at V came to 7 bases and at J to 4 bases, leaving 18 bases not matched to a gene. The CDR3 spans 19 residues. Germline V gene sequence: CDR1 LGHDT, CDR2 YNNKEL (reference sequence). CDR3 sequence (DNA): TGTGCCAGCACCCCTAGGGTCAAGCGGGGGGGCCTGGTCACCGGGGAGCTGTTTTTT. This gives the protein CASTPRVKRGGLVTGELFF.

The genes are TRBV11-3 and TRBJ2-4, with 8 positions matching TRBD1. The germline V gene has CDR1 SGHNT and CDR2 YENEEA. The ends lost 5 bases at V and 8 bases at J; junction bases unmatched: 11. The CDR3 is 15 residues long. The CDR3 is CASSLGQGWADIQYF. DNA of the CDR3: TGTGCCAGCAGCCTCGGACAGGGTTGGGCGGACATTCAGTACTTC. The variable domain in full, with the rest retrieved from reference TRBV11-3 and TRBJ2-4, is EAGVVQSPRYKIIEKKQPVAFWCNPISGHNTLYWYLQNLGQGPELLIRYENEEAVDDSQLPKDRFSAERLKGVDSTLKIQPAELGDSAVYLCASSLGQGWADIQYFGAGTRLSVL.

The chain employs TRBV4-1 and TRBJ2-3; maybe TRBD2 (7 bases). The CDR3 contains 17 residues. Deletions cut 4 bases from V and 4 bases from J, with 21 bases between. Looked up from germline, CDR1 is MGHRA and CDR2 is YSYEKL. The chain's CDR3 is CASSRARGRGGSDTQYF. The DNA of the CDR3 is TGCGCCAGCAGCCGGGCCAGAGGGAGGGGGGGATCAGATACGCAGTATTTT.

The count of this clone is one. The rearrangement joins TRBV6-5 to TRBJ1-1; a weak D match, TRBD1 (5 bases). This CDR3 contains 15 residues. CDR1 is MNHEY and CDR2 is SVGAGI in the germline V gene. Trimming took 6 bases from V and 4 from J, leaving 18 bases between them. The CDR3 DNA reads TGTGCCAGCAGGCGCGGAGACAGCCCTCCCACTGAAGCTTTCTTT. It translates to CASRRGDSPPTEAFF.

The chain combines TRBV30 with TRBJ1-1; 12 bases agree with TRBD1. The V and J ends lost 3 bases and 8 bases, in that order; junction bases with no gene match: 7. Looked up from germline, CDR1 is GTSNPN and CDR2 is SVGIG (reference sequence). The CDR3 consists of 14 residues. The CDR3 loop reads CAWRPRDRGPEAFF. DNA of the CDR3: TGTGCCTGGAGACCCCGGGACAGGGGGCCAGAAGCTTTCTTT. Using reference TRBV30 and TRBJ1-1 for the parts outside the CDR3, the full variable domain is SQTIHQWPATLVQPVGSPLSLECTVEGTSNPNLYWYRQAAGRGLQLLFYSVGIGQISSEVPQNLSASRPQDRQFILSSKKLLLSDSGFYLCAWRPRDRGPEAFFGQGTRLTVV.

The chain carries TRBV7-3 and TRBJ2-1; weak D call: TRBD2 (6 bases). This CDR3 comprises 15 residues. Germline assignment: CDR1 SGHTA and CDR2 FQGTGA. V lost 2 bases and J 4 bases, leaving 12 bases between the germline ends. CDR3 bases: TGTGCCAGCAGCTTATTGGGCGGGGTTTACAATGAGCAGTTCTTC. Translation: CASSLLGGVYNEQFF.

V is TRBV30 and J is TRBJ2-7; D is ambiguous. The V gene's germline CDR1 is GTSNPN and CDR2 SVGIG (reference sequence). Between the trimmed V and J ends, which lost 3 bases and 0 bases, there was a span of 6 bases. This CDR3 has 12 residues. The CDR3 reads CAWRMSSYEQYF. The CDR3 nucleotides are TGTGCCTGGAGAATGAGCTCCTACGAGCAGTACTTC.

V and J are TRBV6-4 and TRBJ2-3, with a possible D match to TRBD2 (5 bases). Trimming took 5 bases from V and 1 from J, leaving 10 bases between them. This CDR3 comprises 14 residues. Per the germline V gene, CDR1 is MRHNA and CDR2 is SNTAGT. The CDR3 sequence: CASSTEGGTDTQYF. The CDR3 DNA reads TGTGCCAGCAGTACTGAGGGAGGCACAGATACGCAGTATTTT.

DNA for the CDR3: TGTGCCACCAGGCCCGAGGGATCCTACGAGCAGTACTTC. The encoded protein is CATRPEGSYEQYF. The chain employs TRBV27 and TRBJ2-7; tentative D call: TRBD2 (5 bases). V was trimmed by 10 bases and J by 1 base, leaving 14 bases between them. The CDR3 extends over 13 amino acids. Germline CDR1 reads MNHEY; CDR2 reads SMNVEV (reference sequence).

The chain joins TRBV11-2 to TRBJ2-7; D may be TRBD1 (6 bases). Germline-derived CDR1 and CDR2 are SGHAT and FQNNGV. The V gene lost 5 bases and the J gene lost 0 bases, with 23 bases spanning the gap. This CDR3 has 18 amino acids. CDR3 in amino acids: CASSPGTYLRISSYEQYF. The DNA of the CDR3 is TGTGCCAGCAGCCCCGGGACATATCTCCGGATCAGCTCCTACGAGCAGTACTTC. Full variable domain (missing parts from reference TRBV11-2 and TRBJ2-7): EAGVAQSPRYKIIEKRQSVAFWCNPISGHATLYWYQQILGQGPKLLIQFQNNGVVDDSQLPKDRFSAERLKGVDSTLKIQPAKLEDSAVYLCASSPGTYLRISSYEQYFGPGTRLTVT.

Only one count was recorded for this clone. This chain connects TRBV18 to TRBJ2-5, with TRBD2 as a possible D gene (6 bases). CDR3 size: 16 residues. Germline lookup yields CDR1 KGHSH and CDR2 LQKENI. V lost 0 bases and J 2 bases, leaving 13 bases between the germline ends. CDR3 coding DNA: TGTGCCAGCTCACCACCGTTCCGGACTACACAAGAGACCCAGTACTTC. Translation gives CASSPPFRTTQETQYF.

The gene calls are TRBV10-2 and TRBJ2-3, with D perhaps TRBD2 (5 bases). The V end was cut by 2 bases, the J end by 0 bases, with 9 bases between. CDR3 size: 15 residues. In germline, CDR1 is WSHSY, CDR2 SAAADI. The DNA of the CDR3 is TGCGCCAGCAGTGAGCCCAGCGGTAGCACAGATACGCAGTATTTT. It translates to CASSEPSGSTDTQYF.

In its sample, this clone was seen once. The chain is built from TRBV5-1 and TRBJ2-3; D gene uncertain. V lost 0 bases and J 3 bases, leaving 8 bases between the germline ends. CDR1 and CDR2 from the germline V gene are SGHRS and YFSETQ. The CDR3 extends over 14 amino acids. The CDR3 loop reads CASSLDRKTDTQYF. The CDR3 DNA is TGCGCCAGCAGCTTGGACAGAAAAACAGATACGCAGTATTTT.

The chain joins TRBV11-2 to TRBJ1-6; 7 nucleotides agree with TRBD1. Germline lookup yields CDR1 SGHAT and CDR2 FQNNGV. CDR3 size: 14 residues. V shed 4 bases and J 16 bases; nucleotides not matched to a gene: 13. The CDR3 nucleotides read TGTGCCAGCAGCTCCGTTTTGGGTGGCAGGGGGCTCCACTTT. It translates to CASSSVLGGRGLHF.

The chain combines TRBV5-1 with TRBJ1-1; D is undetermined. The ends were cut back, 4 bases at V and 7 bases at J, with 17 bases in the middle. CDR1 and CDR2 from the germline V gene are SGHRS and YFSETQ. The CDR3 spans 14 residues. As DNA, the CDR3 is TGCGCCAGCAGCCCCGGAGTAGAGGGAGGTGAAGCTTTCTTT. This translates into CASSPGVEGGEAFF. Together with reference TRBV5-1 and TRBJ1-1, the CDR3 gives the full variable domain: KAGVTQTPRYLIKTRGQQVTLSCSPISGHRSVSWYQQTPGQGLQFLFEYFSETQRNKGNFPGRFSGRQFSNSRSEMNVSTLELGDSALYLCASSPGVEGGEAFFGQGTRLTVV.

This sequence joins TRBV5-1 and TRBJ1-6; 9 nucleotides match TRBD1. This CDR3 is 14 amino acids long. Trimming cost V 2 bases and J 10 bases; bases outside gene matches: 4. Per germline, CDR1 SGHRS and CDR2 YFSETQ. DNA of the CDR3: TGCGCCAGCAGCTTAGACAGGGGGTTGTCACCCCTCCACTTT. It specifies CASSLDRGLSPLHF.

The chain employs TRBV6-1 and TRBJ1-4; a weak D match, TRBD1 (6 bases). Looked up from germline, CDR1 is MNHNS and CDR2 is SASEGT. There are 15 residues in the CDR3. Between the trimmed V and J ends, which lost 2 bases and 1 base, there was a span of 8 bases. CDR3 in amino acids: CASSENRVTNEKLFF. In nucleotides, the CDR3 is TGTGCCAGCAGTGAAAACAGGGTAACTAATGAAAAACTGTTTTTT.

The chain carries TRBV4-3 and TRBJ2-7, with 8 bases lining up with TRBD1. The V gene end was trimmed by 1 base and the J gene end by 3 bases; junction bases not matched to a gene: 8. Germline values: CDR1 LGHNA, CDR2 YSLEER. The CDR3 extends over 16 amino acids. The CDR3 DNA follows: TGCGCCAGCAGCCAAGGGAATGGACAGGGACGCTACGAGCAGTACTTC. This gives the protein CASSQGNGQGRYEQYF.

The chain is built from TRBV10-3 and TRBJ2-3; tentatively, D is TRBD1 (6 bases). V gave up 6 bases and J gave up 2 bases, with 12 bases separating them. The CDR3 has 14 residues. Germline-derived CDR1 and CDR2 are ENHRY and SYGVKD. The CDR3 protein is CAISKDRSTDTQYF. CDR3 bases: TGTGCCATCAGCAAGGACAGATCCACAGATACGCAGTATTTT.